This TCR beta chain appears in the sequencing data of a study of blood T cell repertoires in COVID-19. Study at large: Samples representing acute and convalescent COVID-19 were sourced from the United States, Italy and Spain.

Germline V gene data show CDR1 as MRHNA and CDR2 as SNTAGT. V shed 0 bases and J shed 8 bases, with 16 bases lying between them. The CDR3 runs to 15 residues. Sequencing was performed with immunoSEQ multiplex PCR; in TCRdb, only in-frame clones are kept and a portion is missing. The table lists hundreds of thousands of clones, 90% of them singletons, with around 15% in the top ten. This TCR was sampled from a man aged 25 to 40 who had been exposed to COVID-19. The genes are TRBV6-4 and TRBJ1-2, with a tentative D call TRBD1 (5 bases). The sequenced material came from PBMCs or T cells enriched from blood (not recorded which). DNA of the CDR3: TGTGCCAGCAGTGACTCCCCAGGGCTACTATGGGGCTACACCTTC. Protein sequence: CASSDSPGLLWGYTF.